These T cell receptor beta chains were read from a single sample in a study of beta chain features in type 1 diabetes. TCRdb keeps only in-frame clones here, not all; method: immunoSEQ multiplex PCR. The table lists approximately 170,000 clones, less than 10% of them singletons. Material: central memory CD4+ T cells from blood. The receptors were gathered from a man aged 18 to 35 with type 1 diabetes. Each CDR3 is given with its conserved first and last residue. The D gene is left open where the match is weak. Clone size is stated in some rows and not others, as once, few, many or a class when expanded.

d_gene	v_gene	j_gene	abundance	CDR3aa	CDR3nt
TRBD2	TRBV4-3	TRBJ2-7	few	CASSQDGRGSSYEQYF	TGCGCCAGCAGCCAAGATGGGCGGGGGAGCTCCTACGAGCAGTACTTC
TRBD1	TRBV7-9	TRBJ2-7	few	CASSPGTGSYYEQYF	TGTGCCAGCAGCCCTGGGACAGGGTCTTATTACGAGCAGTACTTC
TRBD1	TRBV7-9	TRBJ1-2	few	CASSRDRVRGYTF	TGTGCCAGCAGCCGCGACAGGGTTCGTGGCTACACCTTC
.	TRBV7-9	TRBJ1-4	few	CASSYPKGANEKLFF	TGTGCCAGCAGCTACCCCAAGGGGGCTAATGAAAAACTGTTTTTT
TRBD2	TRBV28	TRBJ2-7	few	CASSLNSGSLEQYF	TGTGCCAGCAGTTTAAATAGCGGGAGTCTCGAGCAGTACTTC
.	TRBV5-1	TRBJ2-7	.	CASSLSQGGYEQYF	TGCGCCAGCAGCTTGTCCCAGGGGGGATACGAGCAGTACTTC
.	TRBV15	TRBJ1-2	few	CATSTLAGRNYGYTF	TGTGCCACCAGCACCCTGGCAGGGAGGAACTATGGCTACACCTTC
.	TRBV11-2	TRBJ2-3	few	CASSLDALATDTQYF	TGTGCCAGCAGCTTAGACGCCCTAGCTACAGATACGCAGTATTTT
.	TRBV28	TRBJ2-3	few	CASSLFDPLARASTDTQYF	TGTGCCAGCAGTCTTTTCGATCCCCTAGCGCGTGCTAGCACAGATACGCAGTATTTT
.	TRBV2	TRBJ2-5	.	CASTLWTDSTQYF	TGTGCCAGCACCCTTTGGACAGACTCGACCCAGTACTTC
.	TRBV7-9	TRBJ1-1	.	CASTLEQVEAFF	TGTGCCAGCACCCTCGAACAGGTTGAAGCTTTCTTT
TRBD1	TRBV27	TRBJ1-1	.	CASRLRDRTSEAFF	TGTGCCAGCAGACTCCGGGACAGAACCTCTGAAGCTTTCTTT
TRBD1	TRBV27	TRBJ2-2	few	CASKTRDRDTGELFF	TGTGCCAGCAAAACCCGGGACAGGGATACCGGGGAGCTGTTTTTT
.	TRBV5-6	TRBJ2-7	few	CASSRDRNEQYF	TGTGCCAGCAGCCGTGACAGGAACGAGCAGTACTTC
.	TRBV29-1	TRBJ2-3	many	CSARRTASDTQYF	TGCAGCGCGCGTAGGACAGCCTCAGATACGCAGTATTTT
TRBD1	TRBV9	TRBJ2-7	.	CASSGGVGQGAKEQYF	TGTGCCAGCAGCGGGGGAGTGGGACAGGGGGCAAAGGAGCAGTACTTC
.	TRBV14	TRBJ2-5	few	CASSQERIRGWRETQYF	TGTGCCAGCAGCCAAGAGAGGATTAGGGGGTGGAGAGAGACCCAGTACTTC
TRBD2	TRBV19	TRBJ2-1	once	CASRVTIEPGGYNEQFF	TGTGCCAGTAGGGTGACTATTGAGCCGGGAGGCTACAATGAGCAGTTCTTC
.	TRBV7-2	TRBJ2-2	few	CASSFLASELFF	TGTGCCAGCAGCTTCCTAGCATCGGAGCTGTTTTTT
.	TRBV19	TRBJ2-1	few	CASSIGPTRSYNEQFF	TGTGCCAGTAGTATTGGTCCCACACGCTCCTACAATGAGCAGTTCTTC
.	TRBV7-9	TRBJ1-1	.	CASSLRGDGSTEAFF	TGTGCCAGCAGCTTACGGGGGGATGGGAGCACTGAAGCTTTCTTT
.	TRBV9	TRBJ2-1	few	CASSARDWYNEQFF	TGTGCCAGCAGCGCAAGAGACTGGTACAATGAGCAGTTCTTC
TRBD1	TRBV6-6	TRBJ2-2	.	CASSYSGTANTGELFF	TGTGCCAGCAGTTACTCCGGGACAGCGAACACCGGGGAGCTGTTTTTT
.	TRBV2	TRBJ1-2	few	CASSEGGYGYTF	TGTGCCAGCAGTGAGGGAGGCTATGGCTACACCTTC